The source of this TCR beta chain is a study of blood T cell repertoires in COVID-19. As for the study in general: Material from acute and convalescent COVID-19 was sourced from the United States, Italy and Spain. PBMCs, B-cell-depleted T cells, or T cells were the source of the cDNA or gDNA that made up the material.

This clone appeared once. Per the original data handling: Amplification of reference gene primers was used by the study to estimate nucleated cell counts. Repertoires were generated with immunoSEQ multiplex PCR, while TCRdb's copy carries only in-frame clones and drops some. That table gives V, J and clone size, and the DNA gave D and trimming. The sample carries roughly 250,000 clones, roughly 79% recorded once. The sample comprised peripheral blood. The source of this sequence is a woman aged 55-69 years with active or convalescent COVID-19.

The CDR3 DNA reads TGTGCCAGCAGCCTTAACTCTGGGGCCAACGTCCTGACTTTC. As protein: CASSLNSGANVLTF. This sequence joins TRBV6-4 and TRBJ2-6; no reliable D call. This CDR3 comprises 14 residues. Germline V gene data show CDR1 as MRHNA and CDR2 as SNTAGT. The ends were cut back, 6 bases at V and 0 bases at J, with 6 bases in the middle.